Included here is one TCR beta chain sequence, with context. Its antigen remains unknown. Random hexamers were used to reverse transcribe the RNA input (0.5 to 1 ug). The authors amplified TCR beta CDR3 across 54 Vbeta and 13 Jbeta using immunoSEQ multiplex PCR. TCRdb called the immunoSEQ multiplex PCR reads again in MiXCR, with one record for every CDR3 protein. The sample has some 47,000 distinct CDR3 sequences, 80% to 95% seen once; the top ten hold around 0.4%. After removal of 4 bases from V and 2 bases from J, the junction contained 11 bases not matched to a gene. This CDR3 has 17 residues. The V gene's germline CDR1 is SGHVS and CDR2 FQNEAQ. The data are from a study of CD8 T cells in Susac syndrome. Study-wide results and caveats: Acknowledgment was made by the study that its TCR sequencing and HLA analysis involved a relatively small number of individuals.

Controls matched for age and sex were healthy donors. The authors negatively isolated CD8+ and CD4+ T cells and FACS-enriched TEMRA cells. The J gene is TRBJ2-7, the V gene TRBV7-8, with TRBD2 matching over 10 bases. The source is a human donor in good health. The sequencing input was CD8+ T cells from PBMCs. The CDR3 sequence: CASSSRGGTSDPYEQYF. CDR3 DNA: TGTGCCAGCAGCTCAAGGGGTGGGACTAGCGACCCCTACGAGCAGTACTTC.